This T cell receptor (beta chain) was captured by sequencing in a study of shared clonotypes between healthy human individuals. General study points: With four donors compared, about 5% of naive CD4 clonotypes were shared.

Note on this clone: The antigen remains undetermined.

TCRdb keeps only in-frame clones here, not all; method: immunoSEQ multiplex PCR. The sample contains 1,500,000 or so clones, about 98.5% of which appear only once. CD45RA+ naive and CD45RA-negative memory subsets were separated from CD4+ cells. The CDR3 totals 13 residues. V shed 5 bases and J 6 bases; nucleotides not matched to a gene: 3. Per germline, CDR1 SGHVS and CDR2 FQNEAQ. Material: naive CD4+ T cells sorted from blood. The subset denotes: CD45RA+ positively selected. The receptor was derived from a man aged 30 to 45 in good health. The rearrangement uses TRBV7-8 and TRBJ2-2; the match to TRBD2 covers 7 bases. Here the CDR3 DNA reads TGTGCCAGCAGCAAAAGCGGGGCCGGGGAGCTGTTTTTT. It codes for CASSKSGAGELFF. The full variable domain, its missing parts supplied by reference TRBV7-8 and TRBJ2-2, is GAGVSQSPRYKVAKRGQDVALRCDPISGHVSLFWYQQALGQGPEFLTYFQNEAQLDKSGLPSDRFFAERPEGSVSTLKIQRTQQEDSAVYLCASSKSGAGELFFGEGSRLTVL.